This is a list of T cell receptor beta chains from one sample in a study of blood T cell repertoires in COVID-19. Repertoires were generated with immunoSEQ multiplex PCR, while TCRdb's copy carries only in-frame clones and drops some. Of approximately 150,000 clones listed, 85% to 90% are singletons. The sequenced material came from peripheral blood. These receptors came from an older woman with acute or convalescent COVID-19. CDR3s include the opening cysteine and the closing phenylalanine or tryptophan. A D gene is named only where the DNA matches it firmly. Rows give clone size only sometimes, using once, few, many, or a class for an expanded clone.

j_gene | abundance | d_gene | v_gene | CDR3aa | CDR3nt
TRBJ1-2 | once | NA | TRBV28 | CASSSPRDGYTF | TGTGCCAGCAGTAGCCCCAGGGATGGCTACACCTTC
TRBJ1-1 | NA | TRBD1 | TRBV11-1 | CASSPGQGLDTEAFF | TGTGCCAGCAGCCCCGGACAGGGTTTGGACACTGAAGCTTTCTTT
TRBJ2-2 | few | TRBD2 | TRBV5-8 | CASIPTPGGAGELFF | TGTGCCAGCATCCCTACTCCCGGGGGGGCCGGGGAGCTGTTTTTT
TRBJ1-4 | NA | NA | TRBV30 | CAFRGNEKLFF | TGTGCCTTCAGGGGTAATGAAAAACTGTTTTTT
TRBJ2-2 | NA | TRBD1 | TRBV12-3/TRBV12-4 | CASSPQGVGELFF | TGTGCCAGCAGTCCCCAGGGGGTCGGGGAGCTGTTTTTT
TRBJ1-6 | once | NA | TRBV7-2 | CASSFSSGNNSPLHF | TGTGCCAGCAGCTTCTCTAGCGGCAATAATTCACCCCTCCACTTT
TRBJ2-2 | NA | NA | TRBV5-1 | CASSLDYITGELFF | TGCGCCAGCAGCTTGGATTATATAACCGGGGAGCTGTTTTTT
TRBJ2-1 | NA | NA | TRBV11-3 | CASSPGLRMGNEQFF | TGTGCCAGCAGCCCAGGTCTGAGAATGGGCAATGAGCAGTTCTTC
TRBJ2-3 | NA | TRBD2 | TRBV27 | CASQRGGAGEGPDTQYF | TGTGCCAGTCAACGCGGGGGGGCGGGGGAGGGCCCAGATACGCAGTATTTT
TRBJ2-5 | NA | NA | TRBV7-2 | CASSGRRGGETQYF | TGTGCCAGCAGCGGTAGAAGGGGGGGAGAGACCCAGTACTTC
TRBJ2-1 | once | NA | TRBV21-1 | CASSKVNPQDSEQFF | TGTGCCAGCAGCAAAGTTAACCCGCAGGACAGTGAGCAGTTCTTC
TRBJ2-7 | NA | TRBD1 | TRBV6-2/TRBV6-3 | CASSYHLGTGPYEQYF | TGTGCCAGCAGTTACCATCTTGGGACAGGGCCCTACGAGCAGTACTTC
TRBJ1-1 | once | NA | TRBV12-3/TRBV12-4 | CASSFWGGPGAFF | TGTGCCAGCAGTTTTTGGGGTGGACCAGGGGCTTTCTTT
TRBJ1-3 | NA | TRBD1 | TRBV4-2 | CASSQDRTGGDTIYF | TGTGCCAGCAGCCAAGATCGGACAGGGGGGGACACCATATATTTT
TRBJ2-7 | NA | TRBD1 | TRBV19 | CASSTDRGSYEQYF | TGTGCCAGTAGTACGGACAGGGGCTCCTACGAGCAGTACTTC
TRBJ2-2 | once | NA | TRBV27 | CASSLFGGPSTGELFF | TGTGCCAGCAGTTTATTTGGGGGCCCGAGCACCGGGGAGCTGTTTTTT
TRBJ1-3 | NA | NA | TRBV19 | CASSTTVNSGNTIYF | TGTGCCAGTAGTACTACAGTCAACTCTGGAAACACCATATATTTT
TRBJ1-1 | NA | NA | TRBV18 | CASSPQEASNTEAFF | TGTGCCAGCTCACCACAGGAGGCATCGAACACTGAAGCTTTCTTT
TRBJ1-5 | NA | NA | TRBV30 | CAWSVGRSGGGQPQHF | TGTGCCTGGAGTGTAGGTCGGTCAGGAGGAGGTCAGCCCCAGCATTTT
TRBJ1-1 | NA | TRBD1 | TRBV7-3 | CASSPLQGGEAFF | TGTGCCAGCAGCCCTTTACAGGGGGGTGAAGCTTTCTTT
TRBJ2-2 | NA | NA | TRBV11-3 | CASSLVKGSNDAGELFF | TGTGCCAGCAGCTTAGTAAAAGGGAGCAATGACGCCGGGGAGCTGTTTTTT
TRBJ1-1 | NA | NA | TRBV19 | CASSILALAREGGTEAFF | TGTGCCAGTAGTATATTGGCCCTTGCACGAGAAGGGGGCACTGAAGCTTTCTTT
TRBJ2-7 | NA | TRBD1 | TRBV5-1 | CASSLGDRGYEQYF | TGCGCCAGCAGCTTGGGGGACAGGGGCTACGAGCAGTACTTC